The clone carrying this T cell receptor (beta chain) was recorded once. This entry comes from a study of blood T cell repertoires in COVID-19. About the research overall: In each case, the material was cDNA or gDNA derived from T cells, B-cell-depleted T cells, or PBMCs.

Germline V gene data show CDR1 as MDHEN and CDR2 as SYDVKM. Unmatched junction bases numbered 2, after V lost 6 bases and J lost 6 bases. The CDR3 is 12 residues long. Original methodology: Amplification of reference gene primers provided the estimated nucleated cell counts. Produced via immunoSEQ multiplex PCR; TCRdb's table is partial and in-frame only. D and trimming were read from the DNA, whereas the V and J calls and clone size are those reported in that table. The table has 26,000 or so clones, around 60% seen once. This clonotype was obtained from a man aged 60 to 75 with active or convalescent COVID-19. The genes are TRBV28 and TRBJ2-4; 7 positions agree with TRBD1. The sequencing sample was made of peripheral blood. The CDR3 DNA sequence: TGTGCCAGCAGGGGACAGACAAACATTCAGTACTTC. Residues: CASRGQTNIQYF.